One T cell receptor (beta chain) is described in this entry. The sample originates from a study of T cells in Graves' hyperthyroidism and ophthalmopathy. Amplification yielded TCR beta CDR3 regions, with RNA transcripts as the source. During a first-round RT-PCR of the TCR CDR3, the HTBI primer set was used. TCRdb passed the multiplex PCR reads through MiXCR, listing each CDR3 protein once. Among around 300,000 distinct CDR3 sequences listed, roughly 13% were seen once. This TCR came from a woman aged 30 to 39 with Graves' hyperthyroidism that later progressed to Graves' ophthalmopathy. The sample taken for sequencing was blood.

The CDR3 spells CASLPGQGSFGYGYTF. The CDR3 nucleotides read TGTGCCAGTCTACCGGGACAGGGAAGTTTTGGATATGGCTACACCTTC. The V call is TRBV19, the J call TRBJ1-2, with TRBD1 matching 9 bases. The CDR3 sequence is 16 residues long. The J segment lost 5 bases and the V segment lost 8 bases, leaving 15 bases of the junction unmatched. From germline, CDR1 is LNHDA and CDR2 SQIVND (reference sequence).